This T cell receptor (beta chain) was identified in a study of blood T cells in healthy people across ages. Alongside a J-beta primer mix, a sample-barcoded 5' primer served in a second PCR lasting about 7 to 11 cycles. At least 2.5 million CDR3-containing paired-end reads were obtained per sample. TCRdb re-derived calls from the 5' RACE reads in MiXCR, one entry per CDR3 protein. The table includes over 950,000 distinct CDR3 sequences, roughly 47% detected once. Germline assignment: CDR1 MNHNS and CDR2 SASEGT. The CDR3 runs to 15 residues. The V and J ends lost 4 bases and 4 bases respectively, with 14 bases between them. Caucasian, healthy and from Russia, the donors were aged between about 6 and 90.

The chain joins TRBV6-1 to TRBJ1-5, with unresolved D. The source is an older woman in good health. Specimen: blood. CDR3 residues: CASSVLLRGNQPQHF. As DNA, the CDR3 is TGTGCCAGCAGTGTGCTCCTTCGGGGAAATCAGCCCCAGCATTTT.